This TCR beta chain emerged from a study of T cells in localized non-small cell lung cancer. The data were produced by immunoSEQ multiplex PCR, yet TCRdb's version contains in-frame clones alone and is incomplete. The table includes 2,500 to 3,500 clones, around 23% detected once. Trimming cost V 5 bases and J 6 bases, with 25 bases left between them. Germline V lookup: CDR1 SGHNT, CDR2 YENEEA. The CDR3 is made up of 17 amino acids. The source was lung tumor tissue, collected before any cancer treatment. This TCR was recovered from a woman aged 35-75 years with stage I lung adenocarcinoma. The J gene is TRBJ1-2, the V gene TRBV11-3; D not resolved. In DNA, the CDR3 is TGTGCCAGCAGCCAAAACCCTGGAGACTCCCGGGCCGATGGCTACACCTTC. Its translation is CASSQNPGDSRADGYTF.